These 21 T cell receptor beta chains came from one sample sequenced in a study of metastatic and nonmetastatic thyroid tumors. No treatment had been given to any patient before thyroid surgery. TCRdb reassembled clones from the PCR reads with MiXCR. Altogether 13,000 or so clones are present, under 30% being singletons, with the ten largest covering about 12%. Sequencing was done on a sample of tumor tissue. The receptors derive from a female donor with papillary thyroid cancer or a benign thyroid nodule (not recorded which). Some clones in this sample may be carry-over from other donors' samples.

A few counts support this clone. The J gene is TRBJ1-2, the V gene TRBV6-2 or TRBV6-3; D uncertain. The CDR3 is made up of 13 amino acids. CDR1 and CDR2 (germline): MNHEY, SVGEGT. Trimming cost V 0 bases and J 5 bases, with 7 bases left between them. CDR3: CASSYSVGYGYTF. CDR3 bases: TGTGCCAGCAGTTACTCGGTAGGGTATGGCTACACCTTC.

This clone is medium-sized by share. The chain is built from TRBV7-8 and TRBJ2-7; 8 bases match TRBD2. Trimming at V came to 5 bases and at J to 1 base, leaving 10 bases not matched to a gene. CDR3 length: 16 amino acids. CDR1 and CDR2 from the germline V gene are SGHVS and FQNEAQ. In DNA, the CDR3 is TGTGCCAGCAGCGACGAGCGGGGGCGGTCATCCTACGAGCAGTACTTC. It codes for CASSDERGRSSYEQYF.

The rearrangement uses TRBV5-1 and TRBJ1-6, with a possible D match to TRBD1 (5 bases). V was shortened by 1 base and J by 5 bases, with 13 bases between the two germline ends. Germline V CDR1 and CDR2: SGHRS, YFSETQ. CDR3 length equals 16 residues. The CDR3 bases are TGCGCCAGCAGCTTGTTGCCAACAGGAGATAATTCACCCCTCCACTTT. It encodes CASSLLPTGDNSPLHF.

By share, this clone counts as medium-sized. This chain joins TRBV7-2 and TRBJ2-7; D is uncertain. The CDR3 spans 13 residues. The germline gives CDR1 SGHTA, CDR2 FQGNSA. Trimming cost V 5 bases and J 4 bases, with 12 bases left between them. The CDR3 bases are TGTGCCAGCAGCCCTGGGTGGGCTTACGAGCAGTACTTC. It translates to CASSPGWAYEQYF.

This clone has a count of ten or more. V is TRBV2 and J is TRBJ2-1; TRBD2 matches at 7 bases. V lost 10 bases and J lost 8; bases outside the gene matches: 5. Germline CDR1 SNHLY, CDR2 FYNNEI. This CDR3 has 11 amino acids. CDR3 in DNA: TGTGCCAACCTTCGGGGGGATGAGCAGTTCTTC. Its protein is CANLRGDEQFF.

At least ten counts were recorded for this clone. The V gene is TRBV19, the J gene TRBJ1-1, with D perhaps matching TRBD1 (6 bases). This CDR3 spans 15 amino acids. From germline, CDR1 is LNHDA and CDR2 SQIVND (reference sequence). The V end lost 1 base, the J end lost 5 bases, and 14 bases lay between the germline ends. Here the CDR3 reads CASSIAAGRGTEAFF. The CDR3 nucleotides are TGTGCCAGTAGTATAGCAGCGGGTAGGGGGACTGAAGCTTTCTTT.

This clone turned up a few times. The chain joins TRBV12-3 or TRBV12-4 to TRBJ2-4, with 7 bases aligning to TRBD2. V lost 2 bases to trimming and J lost 0 bases; unmatched junction nucleotides: 7. The CDR3 consists of 17 residues. The CDR3 sequence: CASSLRWEGRAKNIQYF. The CDR3 bases are TGTGCCAGCAGTTTACGGTGGGAGGGCCGAGCCAAAAACATTCAGTACTTC.

By sample fraction, this clone is medium-sized (0.01 to 0.1%). V gene TRBV5-1 combines with J gene TRBJ2-7, with TRBD1 identical over 11 bases. Unmatched junction bases numbered 1, after V lost 3 bases and J lost 2 bases. The CDR3 extends over 14 amino acids. Germline V gene sequence: CDR1 SGHRS, CDR2 YFSETQ. This CDR3 reads CASSSGQGAYEQYF. CDR3 coding DNA: TGCGCCAGCAGCTCGGGACAGGGGGCCTACGAGCAGTACTTC.

Sample share makes this clone medium-sized (0.01 to 0.1%). The genes are TRBV6-1 and TRBJ2-1, with TRBD2 as a possible D gene (7 bases). The CDR3 spans 13 residues. Germline V gene data show CDR1 as MNHNS and CDR2 as SASEGT. Trimming removed 2 bases from V and 8 bases from J, with 10 bases in between. The CDR3 protein is CASSESGGDEQFF. In DNA form, the CDR3 reads TGTGCCAGCAGTGAATCGGGGGGCGATGAGCAGTTCTTC.

This clone was counted at least ten times. This rearrangement joins TRBV19 to TRBJ2-1, with TRBD2 identical over 9 bases. The CDR3 sequence is 16 residues long. Germline trimming cut 4 bases from V and 2 bases from J; bases unmatched to any gene: 6. CDR1 is LNHDA and CDR2 is SQIVND in the germline V gene (reference sequence). Here the CDR3 DNA reads TGTGCCAGTAGTAGGTCTAGCGGGATCACCTACAATGAGCAGTTCTTC. Amino acids: CASSRSSGITYNEQFF.

The chain uses TRBV4-2 and TRBJ2-3; a weak D match, TRBD1 (5 bases). The CDR3 has 14 amino acids. V lost 1 base and J 2 bases, leaving 7 bases between the germline ends. Germline loops: CDR1 LGHNA, CDR2 YNFKEQ. The CDR3: CASSQGQNTDTQYF. The CDR3 DNA reads TGTGCCAGCAGCCAAGGACAGAACACAGATACGCAGTATTTT.

This sequence joins TRBV7-3 and TRBJ2-1; 10 bases fit TRBD2. V was clipped by 5 bases and J by 10 bases; unmatched bases: 5. Germline CDR1 is SGHTA and CDR2 is FQGTGA. This CDR3 comprises 13 residues. The CDR3 DNA reads as TGTGCCAGCAGCAAAGCGGGAGGGGTGGAGCAGTTCTTC. Its translation: CASSKAGGVEQFF.

This clone was found a few times. This chain's CDR3 is CASNRREIYDEQYF. CDR3 bases: TGTGCCAGCAACAGGCGGGAGATCTACGACGAGCAGTACTTC. The chain links TRBV28 to TRBJ2-7, with TRBD2 matching over 7 bases. This CDR3 region has 14 residues. The germline CDR1 and CDR2 sequences are MDHEN and SYDVKM. Losses at the gene ends were 7 bases for V and 5 bases for J; bases not matched to a gene: 11. Full variable domain (remainder filled in from reference TRBV28 and TRBJ2-7): DVKVTQSSRYLVKRTGEKVFLECVQDMDHENMFWYRQDPGLGLRLIYFSYDVKMKEKGDIPEGYSVSREKKERFSLILESASTNQTSMYLCASNRREIYDEQYFGPGTRLTVT.

V usage is TRBV6-1 and J usage is TRBJ1-5; D is unclear. V dropped 6 bases and J dropped 0 bases, with 18 bases sitting between them. Germline CDR1 reads MNHNS; CDR2 reads SASEGT. This CDR3 spans 17 amino acids. CDR3 sequence reads: CASSGTELPYSNQPQHF. CDR3 in DNA: TGTGCCAGCAGCGGAACAGAATTACCTTATAGCAATCAGCCCCAGCATTTT.

In its sample, this clone was seen many times. A read error may be the cause here, since a much bigger clone is one base away. The V gene is TRBV13, the J gene TRBJ1-1, with 7 bases matching TRBD1. Looked up from germline, CDR1 is PRHDT and CDR2 is FYEKMQ (reference sequence). This CDR3 spans 16 amino acids. Unmatched junction bases numbered 5, after V lost 1 base and J lost 0 bases. CDR3 region: CASSLETGTMNTEAFF. As DNA, the CDR3 is TGTGCCAGCAGCTTAGAGACAGGGACCATGAACACTGAAGCTTTCTTT.

CDR3 amino acids: CSARVVADPGDEQFF. In DNA form, the CDR3 reads TGCAGTGCTAGAGTAGTAGCGGACCCGGGGGATGAGCAGTTCTTC. The chain links TRBV20-1 to TRBJ2-1; weak D call: TRBD2 (6 bases). Per the germline V gene, CDR1 is DFQATT and CDR2 is SNEGSKA (reference sequence). CDR3 size: 15 residues. The V end was cut by 1 base, the J end by 8 bases, with 18 bases between.

This clone was counted between two and nine times. The chain has TRBV28 and TRBJ1-6; D uncertain. V gave up 5 bases and J gave up 0 bases, with 8 bases separating them. This CDR3 is 15 amino acids long. The V gene's germline CDR1 is MDHEN and CDR2 SYDVKM. CDR3 sequence (DNA): TGTGCCAGCAGTACCGGACCCTCCTATAATTCACCCCTCCACTTT. Residues: CASSTGPSYNSPLHF.

In the case of this clone: The sample contains more than one DNA sequence encoding this CDR3. The CDR3 nucleotides read TGTGCCAGCAGCCTGGGTGGACAGGGCCATGAGCAGTACTTC. This sequence encodes CASSLGGQGHEQYF. The V gene is TRBV7-3, the J gene TRBJ2-7, with 8 positions matching TRBD1. Losses at the gene ends were 5 bases for V and 7 bases for J; bases not matched to a gene: 10. Per the germline V gene, CDR1 is SGHTA and CDR2 is FQGTGA. CDR3 length equals 14 residues. Based on the CDR3 plus reference TRBV7-3 and TRBJ2-7, the full variable domain is GAGVSQTPSNKVTEKGKYVELRCDPISGHTALYWYRQSLGQGPEFLIYFQGTGAADDSGLPNDRFFAVRPEGSVSTLKIQRTERGDSAVYLCASSLGGQGHEQYFGPGTRLTVT.

The genes are TRBV5-1 and TRBJ1-6; tentatively, D is TRBD1 (6 bases). Germline V CDR1 and CDR2: SGHRS, YFSETQ. Trimming cost V 0 bases and J 8 bases, with 15 bases left between them. The CDR3 runs to 16 residues. CDR3 sequence (DNA): TGCGCCAGCAGCTTGGCCCCAGGGGCCGTATATTCACCCCTCCACTTT. Translating it yields CASSLAPGAVYSPLHF. The full variable domain, in which reference TRBV5-1 and TRBJ1-6 provide the parts outside the CDR3, is KAGVTQTPRYLIKTRGQQVTLSCSPISGHRSVSWYQQTPGQGLQFLFEYFSETQRNKGNFPGRFSGRQFSNSRSEMNVSTLELGDSALYLCASSLAPGAVYSPLHFGNGTRLTVT.

Ten or more counts support this clone. The chain couples TRBV12-5 to TRBJ2-7, with 8 bases lining up with TRBD2. The CDR3 consists of 15 residues. V was pared by 2 bases and J by 3 bases, with 6 bases of the junction left unmatched. Germline V CDR1 and CDR2: LGHNT, FRNRAP. The CDR3 sequence is CASGLTREARYEQYF. CDR3 DNA: TGTGCTAGTGGTTTGACGCGGGAGGCCCGCTACGAGCAGTACTTC.

This clone was observed many times. The chain joins TRBV7-3 to TRBJ2-3; 10 nucleotides match TRBD2. The ends lost 5 bases at V and 6 bases at J; junction bases unmatched: 5. The CDR3 is 14 residues long. The germline V gene encodes CDR1 SGHTA and CDR2 FQGTGA. CDR3 nucleotide sequence: TGTGCCAGCAGCGGAGGGACTAGCGAGGATACGCAGTATTTT. Amino acids: CASSGGTSEDTQYF.